Listed below are T cell receptor beta chains from one sample, sequenced in a study of radiotherapy plus CTLA-4 blockade in lung cancer. Sequencing was performed with immunoSEQ multiplex PCR; in TCRdb, only in-frame clones are kept and a portion is missing. The top ten hold approximately 2.5% of the sample, which has about 44,000 clones, roughly three quarters seen once. This specimen consisted of peripheral blood, obtained from a patient treated with radiotherapy plus ipilimumab. These receptors all come from a human donor with non-small cell lung cancer whose response to radiotherapy plus ipilimumab could not be evaluated. The conserved cysteine and the conserved F or W are not part of the CDR3 here. Clone size is given for some rows only: seen once, a few or many times, or a class if the clone is expanded.

>TRBV2|.
ASTRASYIDEQF
>TRBV7-2|.
ASISSGVVRETQY
>TRBV7-2|.
ASSFRSSGANVLT
>TRBV7-2|few
ASSQQGRPNEKLF
>TRBV6-5|few
ASSPITGKAETQY
>TRBV13|.
ASSPRVEQF
>TRBV5-1|.
ASSFTGGSDTEAF
>TRBV4-3|few
ASSVQRGGQETQY
>TRBV10-2|.
ASGAGAGRETQY
>TRBV5-1|.
ASSLLPGQANYGYT
>TRBV28|.
ASSLGTGYGYT
>TRBV2|.
ASSVQGEWTEAF
>TRBV7-2|few
ASSLDFTGELF
>TRBV7-9|.
ASNRDGDQPQH
>TRBV9|.
ASSVNRQRDTQY
>TRBV27|.
ASSFAYLGRAGETQY
>TRBV28|few
ASKPRGLLSYEQY
>TRBV28|.
ASSLPTGSSSYRSYEQY
>TRBV5-4|few
ASTPGTSETDTQY
>TRBV6-1|once
ASSEGLAAYNEQF
>TRBV19|.
ASRTHTGNYGYT
>TRBV21-1|.
ASSRPNEQF
>TRBV18|.
ASSPVMGGYEQF
>TRBV9|.
ASSVEGRGRETQY
>TRBV7-3|few
ASSLTTRQGGEGNTIY
>TRBV6-6|few
ASSRGFRTEAF
>TRBV5-6|.
ASSSRGGQNVLT
>TRBV6-4|.
ASSQTSASKTKYSNQPQH
>TRBV18|.
ASSQGQATNEKLF
>TRBV2|.
ASSRDRGIDEQF
>TRBV27|.
ASSTFSGGGTDTQY
>TRBV5-1|.
ASSLMPGGEEQY